These T cell receptor beta chains were read from a single sample in a study of vaccination effects on CD4 cells after COVID-19. Only in-frame clones appear in the TCRdb table, and some are missing; sequencing was by immunoSEQ multiplex PCR. The sample yields more than 60,000 clones, around 70% seen once. For these receptors, no antigen is known. Specimen: CD4+ T cells from PBMCs cultured without peptide, collected after COVID-19 vaccination. Receptor source: a human donor who received a COVID-19 vaccine. CDR3s include the opening cysteine and the closing phenylalanine or tryptophan. The order of the fields is clone size, D gene, V gene, J gene, CDR3 DNA, CDR3 protein. A D gene is named only where the DNA matches it firmly. Clone size is shown for a subset of rows, as once, few, many or a class of expanded clone.

>.|.|TRBV7-9|TRBJ2-5
TGTGCCAGCAGCTTAGAAAGAGCGACAGGCCGGGGAGAGACCCAGTACTTC
CASSLERATGRGETQYF
>few|.|TRBV4-1|TRBJ1-5
TGCGCCAGCAGCCAAGGGGAGGGTCCCTATAGCAATCAGCCCCAGCATTTT
CASSQGEGPYSNQPQHF
>.|TRBD1|TRBV20-1|TRBJ2-5
TGCAGTGCTAGTTTAGCGCAGGGGGCGGGAGAGACCCAGTACTTC
CSASLAQGAGETQYF
>once|.|TRBV5-4|TRBJ1-6
TGTGCCAGCAGCTTGGCGAGTTCCTATAATTCACCCCTCCACTTT
CASSLASSYNSPLHF
>.|.|TRBV6-5|TRBJ1-2
TGTGCCAGCAGTCTGACACTTAACTATGGCTACACCTTC
CASSLTLNYGYTF
>.|TRBD1|TRBV2|TRBJ1-5
TGTGCCAGCAGGTTGACAGGGTCAGGGAGTCAGCCCCAGCATTTT
CASRLTGSGSQPQHF
>.|TRBD1|TRBV7-9|TRBJ2-3
TGTGCCAGCAGCTTAGGACAGGGTATTGTCGCAGATACGCAGTATTTT
CASSLGQGIVADTQYF
>.|.|TRBV10-3|TRBJ1-2
TGTGCCATCAGTGACAGTACAGTTAACTATGGCTACACCTTC
CAISDSTVNYGYTF
>.|TRBD2|TRBV19|TRBJ2-1
TGTGCCAGTAGTTTCGGACTAGCGGGGGGGCGGGATGAGCAGTTCTTC
CASSFGLAGGRDEQFF
>.|TRBD2|TRBV27|TRBJ2-3
TGTGCCAGCAGTTTAGCGGGGGTTGCAGATACGCAGTATTTT
CASSLAGVADTQYF
>.|TRBD2|TRBV3-1/TRBV3-2|TRBJ2-2
TGTGCCAGCATCATACACTGGGCGGGGGGGCTACGGAACACCGGGGAGCTGTTTTTT
CASIIHWAGGLRNTGELFF
>.|TRBD1|TRBV20-1|TRBJ2-1
TGCAGTGCTAGTTTCTGGACAGGGGACAATGAGCAGTTCTTC
CSASFWTGDNEQFF
>.|.|TRBV5-8|TRBJ2-1
TGTGCCAGCAGCCAGGTCCTCTTTGAGCAGTTCTTC
CASSQVLFEQFF
>.|TRBD2|TRBV10-2|TRBJ2-5
TGCGCCAGCACCCCAGGCGGGGGGGCCCCAGAGACCCAGTACTTC
CASTPGGGAPETQYF
>.|TRBD2|TRBV5-1|TRBJ2-1
TGCGCCAGCAGCTCGTTCTCCCTAGCGGGGGGGTACAATGAGCAGTTCTTC
CASSSFSLAGGYNEQFF
>.|TRBD1|TRBV19|TRBJ1-5
TGTGCCAGTAGAACCGGGACAGGGGGTAATCAGCCCCAGCATTTT
CASRTGTGGNQPQHF
>.|.|TRBV2|TRBJ1-4
TGTGCCACCGACAGAGAGGGAAAACTGTTTTTT
CATDREGKLFF
>.|.|TRBV7-2|TRBJ2-3
TGTGCCAGCAGCTTAGACTCAGATACGCAGTATTTT
CASSLDSDTQYF
>.|TRBD2|TRBV7-2|TRBJ2-1
TGTGCCAGCAGCACAAATAGCGGGGGGTACAATGAGCAGTTCTTC
CASSTNSGGYNEQFF
>few|TRBD2|TRBV5-1|TRBJ2-3
TGCGCCAGCAGCCCCGTGGGGTTAGCGGGTACGCAGTATTTT
CASSPVGLAGTQYF
>.|.|TRBV10-3|TRBJ1-3
TGTGCCATCAGGGCACAGTACCCCTCTGGAAACACCATATATTTT
CAIRAQYPSGNTIYF
>.|.|TRBV6-5|TRBJ1-6
TGTGCCAGCTCTGTGGGCAATTCACCCCTCCACTTT
CASSVGNSPLHF
>few|.|TRBV7-2|TRBJ1-5
TGTGCCAGCAGCCTCACGAATCAGCCCCAGCATTTT
CASSLTNQPQHF
>.|.|TRBV9|TRBJ1-5
TGTGCCAGCAGCGTGGGGGGGCTTAGCAATCAGCCCCAGCATTTT
CASSVGGLSNQPQHF
>.|.|TRBV5-1|TRBJ1-6
TGCGCCAGCAGCTTGGCGCCTACCCCTCGGGATAATTCACCCCTCCACTTT
CASSLAPTPRDNSPLHF
>few|.|TRBV5-1|TRBJ1-1
TGCGCCAGCAGCTTGGGGGGGCGGGAAGGCTACGGCACTGAAGCTTTCTTT
CASSLGGREGYGTEAFF
>.|.|TRBV4-1|TRBJ1-5
TGCGCCAGCAGCCAAGGCCGGGGGAGGAATGGGAATCAGCCCCAGCATTTT
CASSQGRGRNGNQPQHF
>.|.|TRBV5-4|TRBJ2-5
TGTGCCAGCAGCTTGGCCGGCTACAGCAAAGAGACCCAGTACTTC
CASSLAGYSKETQYF
>.|.|TRBV28|TRBJ1-2
TGTGCCAGCACCCCGGGATCGGTTGCTTACGGCTACACCTTC
CASTPGSVAYGYTF
>.|TRBD2|TRBV20-1|TRBJ2-1
TGCAGTGCTAGTAGTCTAGCGGGGATTCACAATGAGCAGTTCTTC
CSASSLAGIHNEQFF
>.|.|TRBV5-6|TRBJ2-5
TGTGCCAGCAGCTACCGGACGGTATGGGGAGAGACCCAGTACTTC
CASSYRTVWGETQYF
>few|TRBD1|TRBV3-1/TRBV3-2|TRBJ1-1
TGTGCCAGCAGCCACGGACAGGGCTCCACTGAAGCTTTCTTT
CASSHGQGSTEAFF
>.|TRBD1|TRBV4-2|TRBJ1-2
TGTGCCAGCAGCCAGGAGGACAGGGGGCGCGTCGGCTACACCTTC
CASSQEDRGRVGYTF
>.|TRBD1|TRBV5-1|TRBJ2-3
TGCGCCAGCAGCTTGGTCCACGGGACAGCCACAGATACGCAGTATTTT
CASSLVHGTATDTQYF
>.|.|TRBV10-3|TRBJ2-1
TGTGCCATCAGTGACGGGGCCACCCCCTACAATGAGCAGTTCTTC
CAISDGATPYNEQFF
>few|.|TRBV12-3/TRBV12-4|TRBJ1-1
TGTGCCAGCAGTTTTCGGGAGGACACTGAAGCTTTCTTT
CASSFREDTEAFF
>.|.|TRBV28|TRBJ2-4
TGTGCCATCGAGAAGAGTTCTTTAGCCAAAAACATTCAGTACTTC
CAIEKSSLAKNIQYF
>.|.|TRBV4-3|TRBJ2-2
TGCGCCAGCAGCCAAGAACAGATTAACACCGGGGAGCTGTTTTTT
CASSQEQINTGELFF
>.|.|TRBV19|TRBJ1-5
TGTGCCAGTAGACAGGGACCGTATAGCAATCAGCCCCAGCATTTT
CASRQGPYSNQPQHF
>.|TRBD1|TRBV27|TRBJ1-6
TGTGCCAGCAGTTTAGGACAGGGGGTGAATAATTCACCCCTCCACTTT
CASSLGQGVNNSPLHF
>.|.|TRBV25-1|TRBJ1-6
TGTGCCAGCAGTGAGACTGATTCACCCCTCCACTTT
CASSETDSPLHF
>.|.|TRBV5-4|TRBJ2-3
TGTGCCAGCAGCTTAAAGACCCAGAGCACAGATACGCAGTATTTT
CASSLKTQSTDTQYF
>.|TRBD1|TRBV7-9|TRBJ1-4
TGTGCCAGCAGCCAGGGGGCTCTCGAGGGCGAAAAACTGTTTTTT
CASSQGALEGEKLFF
>.|.|TRBV2|TRBJ1-4
TGTGCCAGCAGTGGGGGTTCGGAAAAACTGTTTTTT
CASSGGSEKLFF
>.|.|TRBV6-6|TRBJ1-4
TGTGCCAGCAGACATATCCGGGGGGATGAAAAACTGTTTTTT
CASRHIRGDEKLFF
>.|.|TRBV2|TRBJ1-2
TGTGCCAGCAGTGAAAGGTGGGGACATGGCTACACCTTC
CASSERWGHGYTF
>.|.|TRBV29-1|TRBJ2-3
TGCAGCGTTGTTGGCCCGGGGGCAGGTACGCAGTATTTT
CSVVGPGAGTQYF
>few|.|TRBV18|TRBJ1-2
TGTGCCAGCTCACCGCAGGACAGTTATGGCTACACCTTC
CASSPQDSYGYTF